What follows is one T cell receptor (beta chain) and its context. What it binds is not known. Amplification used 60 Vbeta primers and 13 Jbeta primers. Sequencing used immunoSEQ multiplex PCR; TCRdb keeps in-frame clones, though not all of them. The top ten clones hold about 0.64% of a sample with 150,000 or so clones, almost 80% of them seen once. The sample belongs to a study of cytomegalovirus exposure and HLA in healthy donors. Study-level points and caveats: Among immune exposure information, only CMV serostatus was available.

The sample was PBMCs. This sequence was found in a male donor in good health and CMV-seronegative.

CDR3 region: CASSLSSNPGITEPQHF. CDR3 in DNA: TGTGCCAGCAGCTTATCGTCAAACCCCGGGATCACGGAGCCCCAGCATTTT. The rearrangement joins TRBV7-8 to TRBJ1-5; D not resolved. The CDR3 covers 17 residues. Trimming shortened V by 2 bases and J by 8 bases, and 22 bases separated the two germline ends. Germline-derived CDR1 and CDR2 are SGHVS and FQNEAQ.